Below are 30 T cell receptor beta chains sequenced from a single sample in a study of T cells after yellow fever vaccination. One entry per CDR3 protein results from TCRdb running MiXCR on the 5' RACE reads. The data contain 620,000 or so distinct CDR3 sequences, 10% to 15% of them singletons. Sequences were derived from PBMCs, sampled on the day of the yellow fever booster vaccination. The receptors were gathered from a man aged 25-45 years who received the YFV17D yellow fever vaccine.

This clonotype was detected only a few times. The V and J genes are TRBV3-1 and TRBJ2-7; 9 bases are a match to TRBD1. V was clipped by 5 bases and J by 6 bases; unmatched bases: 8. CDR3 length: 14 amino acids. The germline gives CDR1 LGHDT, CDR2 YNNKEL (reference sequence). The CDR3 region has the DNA TGTGCCAGCAGCTCCGGGACAGGGAGTACCGAGCAGTACTTC. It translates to CASSSGTGSTEQYF.

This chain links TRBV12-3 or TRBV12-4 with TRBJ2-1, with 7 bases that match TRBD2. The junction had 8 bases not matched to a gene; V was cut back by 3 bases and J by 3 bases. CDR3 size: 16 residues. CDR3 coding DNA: TGTGCCAGCAGTTTTCTTGCGGGAGCTTACTACAATGAGCAGTTCTTC. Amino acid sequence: CASSFLAGAYYNEQFF.

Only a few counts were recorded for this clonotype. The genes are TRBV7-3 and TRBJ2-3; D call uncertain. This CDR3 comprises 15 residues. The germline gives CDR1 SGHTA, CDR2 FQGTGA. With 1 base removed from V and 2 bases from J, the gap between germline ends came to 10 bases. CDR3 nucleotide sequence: TGTGCCAGCAGCTTAAAAGGGTGGGTCACAGATACGCAGTATTTT. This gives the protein CASSLKGWVTDTQYF.

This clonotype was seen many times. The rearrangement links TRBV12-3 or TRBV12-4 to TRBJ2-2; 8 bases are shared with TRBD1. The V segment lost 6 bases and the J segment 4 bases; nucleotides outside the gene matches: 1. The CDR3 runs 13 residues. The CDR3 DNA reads TGTGCCAGCAGCCAGGGGGCCACCGGGGAGCTGTTTTTT. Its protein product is CASSQGATGELFF.

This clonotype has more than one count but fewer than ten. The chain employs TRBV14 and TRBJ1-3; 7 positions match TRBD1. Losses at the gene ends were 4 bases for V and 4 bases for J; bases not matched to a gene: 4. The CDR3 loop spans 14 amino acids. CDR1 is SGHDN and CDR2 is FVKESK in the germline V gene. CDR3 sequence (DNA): TGTGCCAGCAGCCGACAGGGTGCCGGAAACACCATATATTTT. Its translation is CASSRQGAGNTIYF.

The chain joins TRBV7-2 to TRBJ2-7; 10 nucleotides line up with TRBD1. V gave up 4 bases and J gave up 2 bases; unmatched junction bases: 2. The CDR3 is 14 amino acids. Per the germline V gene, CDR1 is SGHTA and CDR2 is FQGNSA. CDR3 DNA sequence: TGTGCCAGCAGCTGGGGGACAGGGGCCTACGAGCAGTACTTC. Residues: CASSWGTGAYEQYF. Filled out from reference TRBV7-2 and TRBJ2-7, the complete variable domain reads GAGVSQSPSNKVTEKGKDVELRCDPISGHTALYWYRQSLGQGLEFLIYFQGNSAPDKSGLPSDRFSAERTGGSVSTLTIQRTQQEDSAVYLCASSWGTGAYEQYFGPGTRLTVT.

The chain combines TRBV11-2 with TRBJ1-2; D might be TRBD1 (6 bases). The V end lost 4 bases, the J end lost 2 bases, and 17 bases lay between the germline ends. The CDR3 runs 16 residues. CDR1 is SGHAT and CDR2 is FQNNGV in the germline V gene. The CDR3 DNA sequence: TGTGCCAGCAGCTCAGTAGGCCGGGGGCGCAACTATGGCTACACCTTC. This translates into CASSSVGRGRNYGYTF.

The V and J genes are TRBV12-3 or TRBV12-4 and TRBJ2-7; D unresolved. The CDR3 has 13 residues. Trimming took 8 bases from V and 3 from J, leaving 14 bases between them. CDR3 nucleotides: TGTGCCAGCCTGGGCCAAGCCGGCTACGAGCAGTACTTC. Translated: CASLGQAGYEQYF.

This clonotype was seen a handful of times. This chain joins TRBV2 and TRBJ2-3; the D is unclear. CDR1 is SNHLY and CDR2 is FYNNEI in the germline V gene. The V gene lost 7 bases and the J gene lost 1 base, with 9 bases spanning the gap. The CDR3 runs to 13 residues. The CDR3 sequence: CASIFEGTDTQYF. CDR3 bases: TGTGCCAGCATATTCGAGGGCACAGATACGCAGTATTTT.

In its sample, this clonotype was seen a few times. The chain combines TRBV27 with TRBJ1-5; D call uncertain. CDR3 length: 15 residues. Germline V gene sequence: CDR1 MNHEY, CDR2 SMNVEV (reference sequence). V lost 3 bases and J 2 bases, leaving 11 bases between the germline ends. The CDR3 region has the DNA TGTGCCAGCAGTTTTAACAGAGCCGGCAATCAGCCCCAGCATTTT. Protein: CASSFNRAGNQPQHF.

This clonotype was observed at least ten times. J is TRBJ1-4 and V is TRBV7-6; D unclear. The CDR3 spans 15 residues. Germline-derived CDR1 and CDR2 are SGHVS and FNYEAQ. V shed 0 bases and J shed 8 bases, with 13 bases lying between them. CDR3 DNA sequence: TGTGCCAGCAGCTTAGCTTTGGGCACCACCGAAAAACTGTTTTTT. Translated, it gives CASSLALGTTEKLFF.

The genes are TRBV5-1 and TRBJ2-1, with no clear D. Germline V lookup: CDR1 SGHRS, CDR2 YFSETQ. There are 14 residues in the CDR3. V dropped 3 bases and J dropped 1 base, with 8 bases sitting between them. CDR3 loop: CASSSKGSYNEQFF. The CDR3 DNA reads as TGCGCCAGCAGCTCGAAAGGGTCCTACAATGAGCAGTTCTTC. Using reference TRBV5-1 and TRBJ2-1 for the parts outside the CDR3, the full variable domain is KAGVTQTPRYLIKTRGQQVTLSCSPISGHRSVSWYQQTPGQGLQFLFEYFSETQRNKGNFPGRFSGRQFSNSRSEMNVSTLELGDSALYLCASSSKGSYNEQFFGPGTRLTVL.

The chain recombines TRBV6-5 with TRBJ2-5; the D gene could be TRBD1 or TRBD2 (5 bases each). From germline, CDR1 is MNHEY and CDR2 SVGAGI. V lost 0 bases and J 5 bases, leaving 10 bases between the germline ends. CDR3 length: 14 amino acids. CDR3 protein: CASSYSSWGETQYF. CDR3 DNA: TGTGCCAGCAGTTACTCGAGCTGGGGGGAGACCCAGTACTTC.

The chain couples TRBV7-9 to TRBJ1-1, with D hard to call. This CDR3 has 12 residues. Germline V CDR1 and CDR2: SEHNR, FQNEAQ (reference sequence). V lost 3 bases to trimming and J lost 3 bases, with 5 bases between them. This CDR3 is CASSFGYTEAFF. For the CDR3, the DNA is TGTGCCAGCAGCTTCGGATACACTGAAGCTTTCTTT.

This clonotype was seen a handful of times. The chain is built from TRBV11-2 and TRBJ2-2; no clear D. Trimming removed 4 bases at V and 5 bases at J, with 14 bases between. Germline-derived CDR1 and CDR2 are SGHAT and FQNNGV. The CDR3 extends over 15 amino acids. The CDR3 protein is CASSWGRHFTGELFF. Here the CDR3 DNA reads TGTGCCAGCAGCTGGGGTCGACATTTTACCGGGGAGCTGTTTTTT.

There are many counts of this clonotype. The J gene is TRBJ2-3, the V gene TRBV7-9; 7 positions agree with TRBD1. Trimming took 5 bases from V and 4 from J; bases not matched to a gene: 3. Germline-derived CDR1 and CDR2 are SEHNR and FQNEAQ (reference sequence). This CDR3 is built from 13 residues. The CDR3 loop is CASSPQGADTQYF. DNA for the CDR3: TGTGCCAGCAGCCCTCAGGGGGCAGATACGCAGTATTTT.

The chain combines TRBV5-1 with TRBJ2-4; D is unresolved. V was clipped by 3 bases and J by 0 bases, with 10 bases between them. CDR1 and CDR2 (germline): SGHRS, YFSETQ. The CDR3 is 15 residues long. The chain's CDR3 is CASSSATLAKNIQYF. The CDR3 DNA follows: TGCGCCAGCAGCTCCGCCACGTTAGCCAAAAACATTCAGTACTTC.

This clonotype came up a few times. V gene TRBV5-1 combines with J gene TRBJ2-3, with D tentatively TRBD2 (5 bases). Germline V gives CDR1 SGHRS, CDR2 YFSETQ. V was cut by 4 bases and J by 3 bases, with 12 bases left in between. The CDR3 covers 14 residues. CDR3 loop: CASSNAEGTDTQYF. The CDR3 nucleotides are TGCGCCAGCAGCAACGCAGAGGGAACAGATACGCAGTATTTT.

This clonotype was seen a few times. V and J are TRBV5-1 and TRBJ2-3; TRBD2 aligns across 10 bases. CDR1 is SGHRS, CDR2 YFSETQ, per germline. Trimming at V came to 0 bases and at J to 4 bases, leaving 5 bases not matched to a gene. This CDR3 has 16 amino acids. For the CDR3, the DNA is TGCGCCAGCAGCTTGGTCCTAGCGGGAGATGCAGATACGCAGTATTTT. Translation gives CASSLVLAGDADTQYF.

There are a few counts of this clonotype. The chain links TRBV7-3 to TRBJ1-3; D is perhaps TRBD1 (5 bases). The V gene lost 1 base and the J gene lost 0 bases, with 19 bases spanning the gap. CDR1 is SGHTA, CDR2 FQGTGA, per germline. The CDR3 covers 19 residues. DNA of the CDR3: TGTGCCAGCAGCTTAATCGTACCGGGACGCATAGACTCTGGAAACACCATATATTTT. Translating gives CASSLIVPGRIDSGNTIYF.

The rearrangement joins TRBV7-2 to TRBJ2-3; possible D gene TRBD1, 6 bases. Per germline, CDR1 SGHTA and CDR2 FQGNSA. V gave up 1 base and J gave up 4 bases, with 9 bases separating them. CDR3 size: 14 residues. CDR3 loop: CASSLDRDADTQYF. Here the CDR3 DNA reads TGTGCCAGCAGCTTAGACAGGGACGCAGATACGCAGTATTTT.

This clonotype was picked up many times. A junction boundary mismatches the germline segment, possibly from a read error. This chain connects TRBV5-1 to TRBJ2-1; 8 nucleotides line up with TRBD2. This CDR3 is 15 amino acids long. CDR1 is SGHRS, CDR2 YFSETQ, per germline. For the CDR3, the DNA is TGTGCCAGCAGCTTAACGGGAGGGCCCTACAATGAGCAGTTCTTC. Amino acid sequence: CASSLTGGPYNEQFF. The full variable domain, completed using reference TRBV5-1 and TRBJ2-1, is KAGVTQTPRYLIKTRGQQVTLSCSPISGHRSVSWYQQTPGQGLQFLFEYFSETQRNKGNFPGRFSGRQFSNSRSEMNVSTLELGDSALYLCASSLTGGPYNEQFFGPGTRLTVL.

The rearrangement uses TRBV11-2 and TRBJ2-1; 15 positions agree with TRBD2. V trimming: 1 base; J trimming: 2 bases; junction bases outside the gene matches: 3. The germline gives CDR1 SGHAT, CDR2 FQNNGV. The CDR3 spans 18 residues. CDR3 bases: TGTGCCAGCAGCTTAGTAGGGACTAGCGGGAGGCCCTACAATGAGCAGTTCTTC. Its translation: CASSLVGTSGRPYNEQFF.

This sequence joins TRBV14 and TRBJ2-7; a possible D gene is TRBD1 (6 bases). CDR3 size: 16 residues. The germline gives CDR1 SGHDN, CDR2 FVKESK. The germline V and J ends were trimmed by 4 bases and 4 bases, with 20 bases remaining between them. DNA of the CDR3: TGTGCCAGCAGCCTGACAGGTCAATCCGCCGGGTACGAGCAGTACTTC. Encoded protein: CASSLTGQSAGYEQYF.

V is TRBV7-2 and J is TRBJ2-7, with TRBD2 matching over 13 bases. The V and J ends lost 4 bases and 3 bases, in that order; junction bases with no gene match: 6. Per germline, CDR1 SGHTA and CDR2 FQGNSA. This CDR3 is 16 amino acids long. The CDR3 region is CASSSQGLAGLYEQYF. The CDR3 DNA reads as TGTGCCAGCAGCTCCCAGGGACTAGCGGGACTCTACGAGCAGTACTTC.

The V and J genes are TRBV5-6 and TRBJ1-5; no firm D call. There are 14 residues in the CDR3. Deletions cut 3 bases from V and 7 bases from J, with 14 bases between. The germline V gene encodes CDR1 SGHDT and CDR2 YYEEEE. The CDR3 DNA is TGTGCCAGCAGCTATATGGAAGGAGTCCAGCCCCAGCATTTT. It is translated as CASSYMEGVQPQHF.

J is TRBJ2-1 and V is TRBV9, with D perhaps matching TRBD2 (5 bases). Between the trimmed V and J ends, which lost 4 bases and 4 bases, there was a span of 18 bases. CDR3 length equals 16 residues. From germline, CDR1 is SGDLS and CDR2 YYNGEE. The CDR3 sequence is CASSSVRTSSYNEQFF. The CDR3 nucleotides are TGTGCCAGCAGCTCAGTTAGGACTTCCTCTTACAATGAGCAGTTCTTC. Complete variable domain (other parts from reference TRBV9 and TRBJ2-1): DSGVTQTPKHLITATGQRVTLRCSPRSGDLSVYWYQQSLDQGLQFLIQYYNGEERAKGNILERFSAQQFPDLHSELNLSSLELGDSALYFCASSSVRTSSYNEQFFGPGTRLTVL.

CDR3 nucleotides: TGTGCCAGCAGCAAAAATTTCGTTAGCCATGAGCAGTTCTTC. Translated, it gives CASSKNFVSHEQFF. V is TRBV21-1 and J is TRBJ2-1. TRBV21-1 is recorded as a pseudogene. This CDR3 comprises 14 residues.

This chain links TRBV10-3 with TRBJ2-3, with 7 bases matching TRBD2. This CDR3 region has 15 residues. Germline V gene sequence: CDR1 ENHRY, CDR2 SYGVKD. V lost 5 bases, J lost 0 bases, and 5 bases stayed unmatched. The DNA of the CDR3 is TGTGCCATCAGTTCAAGCGGGACTAGCACAGATACGCAGTATTTT. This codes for CAISSSGTSTDTQYF.

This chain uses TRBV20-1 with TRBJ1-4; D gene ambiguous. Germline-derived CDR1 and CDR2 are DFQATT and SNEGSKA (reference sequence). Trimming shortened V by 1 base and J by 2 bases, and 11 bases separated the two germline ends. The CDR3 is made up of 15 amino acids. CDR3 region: CSARGPHSTNEKLFF. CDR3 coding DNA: TGCAGTGCTAGAGGGCCACATTCTACTAATGAAAAACTGTTTTTT.